The clone carrying this T cell receptor (beta chain) was counted a few times. Its antigen remains unknown. This record belongs to a study of blood T cells in healthy people across ages. Study outcomes and limitations: Naive and antigen-experienced cells could not be conclusively compared, given unsorted PBMCs. Estimated diversity that came from one million T cells was considered an underestimate.

CDR1 DFQATT and CDR2 SNEGSKA come from the germline V gene (reference sequence). The CDR3 has 13 residues. PCR was performed a second time for 7 to 11 cycles using a sample-barcoded 5' primer and a J-beta primer mix. TCRdb re-called the 5' RACE reads through MiXCR, storing one row per CDR3 protein. The sample comprises about 1.4 million distinct CDR3 sequences, almost 60% of which are singletons, and about 6.3% rests with the top ten. Per sample, a minimum of 6.5 million PBMCs were isolated. This rearrangement joins TRBV20-1 to TRBJ2-5; no clear D gene. The J call may be mistaken, given a closer DNA end match to TRBJ2-7. Sequencing used blood. This clonotype was sampled from a man younger than 30 in good health. CDR3 residues: CSASALLGDEQYF. CDR3 DNA: TGCAGTGCTAGCGCGCTGCTTGGGGACGAGCAGTACTTC.